This TCR beta chain came from a study of tumor-infiltrating lymphocytes in localized non-small cell lung cancer. Study information: Patients included smokers and never-smokers with various histologies, some sampled after neoadjuvant chemotherapy. Tumor tissue and non-adjacent uninvolved lung came from each patient.

On this clone itself: The antigen remains undetermined.

The assay was immunoSEQ multiplex PCR, and TCRdb's table has in-frame clones only and misses some. Among 10,000 to 15,000 clones, 75% to 90% were seen once, and the ten largest hold about 4%. Study outcomes and limitations: No T-cell fraction difference was seen between IM1 and IM2 tumors. Higher tumor T cell infiltration than in uninvolved lung was supported by TCRbeta sequencing.

The CDR3 spans 15 residues. J was trimmed by 7 bases and V by 3 bases; bases with no gene match: 8. CDR1 is SGHRS and CDR2 is YFSETQ in the germline V gene. The sample comprised uninvolved lung tissue not adjacent to the tumor. The chain has TRBV5-1 and TRBJ2-3; 10 positions match TRBD2. The clonotype originates from a human donor with non-small cell lung cancer. CDR3 region: CASSSYSGRANTQYF. Here the CDR3 DNA reads TGCGCCAGCAGCTCCTACAGCGGGAGGGCCAATACGCAGTATTTT.